One sample yielded the 6 T cell receptor beta chains listed below, sequenced in a study of T cells in Graves' hyperthyroidism and ophthalmopathy. TCR beta CDR3 sequences were amplified from RNA transcripts. TCR CDR3 underwent first-round RT-PCR with the HTBI primer set. A single record per CDR3 protein comes from TCRdb applying MiXCR to the multiplex PCR reads. Seen here are some 600,000 distinct CDR3 sequences, around 13% observed once, and the top ten hold more than 5%. Sequences were obtained from blood. These receptors came from a woman younger than 45 with Graves' hyperthyroidism that later progressed to Graves' ophthalmopathy.

At least ten counts were recorded for this clonotype. The chain has TRBV24-1 and TRBJ2-5, with a possible D match to TRBD2 (6 bases). There are 16 residues in the CDR3. Deletions cut 3 bases from V and 0 bases from J, with 13 bases between. The germline V gene has CDR1 KGHDR and CDR2 SFDVKD. The CDR3 sequence is CATSDRGTGDQETQYF. The CDR3 DNA reads as TGTGCCACCAGTGATCGCGGGACGGGGGACCAAGAGACCCAGTACTTC.

The J gene is TRBJ1-3, the V gene TRBV5-1; no reliable D call. This CDR3 region has 17 residues. The germline V gene encodes CDR1 SGHRS and CDR2 YFSETQ. Trimming removed 0 bases at V and 3 bases at J, with 16 bases between. Written as DNA, the CDR3 is TGCGCCAGCAGCTTGGATTCTCTCCGGACCTTTGGAAACACCATATATTTT. It encodes CASSLDSLRTFGNTIYF.

This clonotype was detected a few times. The chain combines TRBV5-1 with TRBJ2-5; 10 bases are shared with TRBD1. V lost 3 bases, J lost 5 bases, and 10 bases stayed unmatched. Per germline, CDR1 SGHRS and CDR2 YFSETQ. This CDR3 is 16 amino acids long. CDR3 residues: CASSSPGQGTWETQYF. The CDR3 region has the DNA TGCGCCAGCAGCTCCCCGGGACAGGGGACGTGGGAGACCCAGTACTTC.

The genes are TRBV6-1 and TRBJ1-2; D gene ambiguous. The CDR3 runs 13 residues. Trimming took off 1 base at V and 4 bases at J, with 7 bases between the two ends. Germline CDR1 reads MNHNS; CDR2 reads SASEGT. The chain's CDR3 is CASSEGFSYGYTF. The CDR3 DNA is TGTGCCAGCAGTGAAGGGTTTAGCTATGGCTACACCTTC.

CDR3 nucleotide sequence: TGTGCCAGCCCCTCCGGACAGCAGAACACTGAAGCTTTCTTT. Amino acid sequence: CASPSGQQNTEAFF. The chain couples TRBV28 to TRBJ1-1, with D possibly being TRBD1 (6 bases). CDR3 length: 14 amino acids. Trimming cost V 8 bases and J 1 base, with 14 bases left between them. The germline gives CDR1 MDHEN, CDR2 SYDVKM. Complete variable domain (other parts from reference TRBV28 and TRBJ1-1): DVKVTQSSRYLVKRTGEKVFLECVQDMDHENMFWYRQDPGLGLRLIYFSYDVKMKEKGDIPEGYSVSREKKERFSLILESASTNQTSMYLCASPSGQQNTEAFFGQGTRLTVV.

The sample holds a few counts of this clonotype. V is TRBV4-1 and J is TRBJ2-3; D perhaps matches TRBD2 (6 bases). This CDR3 region has 16 residues. With 0 bases removed from V and 2 bases from J, the gap between germline ends came to 12 bases. Germline-derived CDR1 and CDR2 are MGHRA and YSYEKL. The CDR3 region is CASSQDEAGYTDTQYF. The CDR3 coding sequence is TGCGCCAGCAGCCAAGACGAGGCGGGGTACACAGATACGCAGTATTTT.